This TCR beta chain was identified during a study of control samples from healthy donors and cancer patients. Produced via immunoSEQ multiplex PCR; TCRdb's table is partial and in-frame only. The repertoire holds some 87,000 clones, 84% seen once, with roughly 12% in the top ten. The TCR was taken from a man aged 60 to 75 with head and neck cancer. The sequenced sample consisted of PBMCs.

The CDR3 reads CATSRDPRTVGANVLTF. CDR3 bases: TGTGCCACCAGCAGAGATCCCCGGACGGTTGGGGCCAACGTCCTGACTTTC. The V and J genes are TRBV15 and TRBJ2-6; D unclear. The CDR3 is made up of 17 amino acids. Germline CDR1 and CDR2: LNHNV and YYDKDF (reference sequence). Trimming left V 0 bases short and J 3 bases short, with 12 bases between.